A selection of T cell receptor beta chains follows, all from one sample in a study of memory CD4+ T cells and cytomegalovirus serostatus. Profiled with immunoSEQ multiplex PCR; TCRdb holds only in-frame clones, not every one. This sample has about 92,000 clones, with 80% found just once. Source material: memory CD4+ T cells from blood. These receptors all stem from an adult in good health and CMV-seropositive. The CDR3 runs from the conserved cysteine through the conserved F or W. D genes are given only for firm matches. Where a row states a size, it is once, few, many or the class of an expanded clone; other rows omit it.

J: TRBJ2-7
size: NA
D: TRBD2
V: TRBV10-3
DNA: TGTGCCATCAGTGAAAGGAGTGTGGGGGAGGGCCCCTACGAGCAGTACTTC
CDR3: CAISERSVGEGPYEQYF

J: TRBJ1-1
size: NA
D: NA
V: TRBV14
DNA: TGTGCCAGCAGCCAAAGGACACATAACACTGAAGCTTTCTTT
CDR3: CASSQRTHNTEAFF

J: TRBJ1-5
size: few
D: NA
V: TRBV19
DNA: TGTGCCAGTAGTATAGCACAGGGTAGCAATCAGCCCCAGCATTTT
CDR3: CASSIAQGSNQPQHF

J: TRBJ1-2
size: NA
D: TRBD1
V: TRBV15
DNA: TGTGCCACCAGCAGCGGGACAGGGGGTGATGGCTACACCTTC
CDR3: CATSSGTGGDGYTF

J: TRBJ1-4
size: few
D: NA
V: TRBV15
DNA: TGTGCCACCAGCAGAGTAACTAATGAAAAACTGTTTTTT
CDR3: CATSRVTNEKLFF

J: TRBJ2-5
size: once
D: NA
V: TRBV13
DNA: TGTGCCAGCAGCTACCTCGGTGCGGCCAGCCGGCAAGAGACCCAGTACTTC
CDR3: CASSYLGAASRQETQYF

J: TRBJ2-2
size: once
D: NA
V: TRBV18
DNA: TGTGCCAGCTCACCGGGGACGTCGAACACCGGGGAGCTGTTTTTT
CDR3: CASSPGTSNTGELFF

J: TRBJ1-5
size: NA
D: NA
V: TRBV5-6
DNA: TGTGCCAGCAGCCGTCGGGGGAGGGGGCAGCCCCAGCATTTT
CDR3: CASSRRGRGQPQHF

J: TRBJ2-1
size: NA
D: TRBD2
V: TRBV5-1
DNA: TGCGCCAGCAGATCCAGCGGGAGTAACTACAATGAGCAGTTCTTC
CDR3: CASRSSGSNYNEQFF

J: TRBJ1-2
size: NA
D: NA
V: TRBV5-1
DNA: TGCGCCAGCAGCTGGCGGGACGACGGCTACACCTTC
CDR3: CASSWRDDGYTF

J: TRBJ1-4
size: NA
D: TRBD1
V: TRBV2
DNA: TGTGCCAGCAGTGCCAGTACAGGGGTTGAAAAACTGTTTTTT
CDR3: CASSASTGVEKLFF

J: TRBJ2-1
size: NA
D: TRBD2
V: TRBV4-1
DNA: TGCGCCAGCAGGGCGCGGGAGGTATACAATGAGCAGTTCTTC
CDR3: CASRAREVYNEQFF

J: TRBJ1-6
size: NA
D: NA
V: TRBV7-9
DNA: TGTGCCAGCAGCATTGGACAGAATAATTCACCCCTCCACTTT
CDR3: CASSIGQNNSPLHF

J: TRBJ2-7
size: NA
D: TRBD2
V: TRBV5-1
DNA: TGCGCCAGCAGCTTGGGCGGGGGTCCCTACGAGCAGTACTTC
CDR3: CASSLGGGPYEQYF

J: TRBJ2-3
size: NA
D: NA
V: TRBV6-4
DNA: TGTGCCAGCAGTGACCGGGGAGTCCCAGATACGCAGTATTTT
CDR3: CASSDRGVPDTQYF

J: TRBJ1-4
size: few
D: TRBD1
V: TRBV19
DNA: TGTGCCAGTAGTCGGGACAGATCGTGGGAAAAACTGTTTTTT
CDR3: CASSRDRSWEKLFF

J: TRBJ2-2
size: few
D: NA
V: TRBV15
DNA: TGTGCCACCAGCACAACCTTGGGCTCAACGAGGACCGGGGAGCTGTTTTTT
CDR3: CATSTTLGSTRTGELFF